These T cell receptor beta chains were read from a single sample in a study of cytomegalovirus exposure and HLA in healthy donors. The method was immunoSEQ multiplex PCR; TCRdb's version includes in-frame clones alone and lacks a portion of them. The sample contains 150,000 to 200,000 clones, 85% of which appear only once. Material: PBMCs. Every receptor here comes from a man younger than 35 in good health and CMV-seropositive. CDR3s include the opening cysteine and the closing phenylalanine or tryptophan. Each record gives: D gene, J gene, V gene, clone size, CDR3 DNA, CDR3 protein. D genes are given only for firm matches. Clone size appears in some rows only: once, few, many, or a class for an expanded clone.

D gene: TRBD2
J gene: TRBJ2-2
V gene: TRBV5-1
clone size: .
CDR3 DNA: TGCGCCAGCAGCTTGGTCCCTAGCGGGGGCACCGGGGAGCTGTTTTTT
CDR3 protein: CASSLVPSGGTGELFF

D gene: .
J gene: TRBJ2-2
V gene: TRBV6-6
clone size: .
CDR3 DNA: TGTGCCAGCATTTGGGGCTGGACGAACACCGGGGAGCTGTTTTTT
CDR3 protein: CASIWGWTNTGELFF

D gene: .
J gene: TRBJ2-2
V gene: TRBV5-6
clone size: .
CDR3 DNA: TGTGCCAGCAGCCGACGGACGGACCTTCGGGGCGGGGAGCTGTTTTTT
CDR3 protein: CASSRRTDLRGGELFF

D gene: .
J gene: TRBJ2-7
V gene: TRBV6-5
clone size: .
CDR3 DNA: TGTGCCAGCAGTTCCGACACCTACGAGCAGTACTTC
CDR3 protein: CASSSDTYEQYF

D gene: .
J gene: TRBJ2-1
V gene: TRBV9
clone size: .
CDR3 DNA: TGTGCCAGCAGCGTCGGCGCTAGCGACTACAATGAGCAGTTCTTC
CDR3 protein: CASSVGASDYNEQFF

D gene: .
J gene: TRBJ2-7
V gene: TRBV4-2
clone size: once
CDR3 DNA: TGTGCCAGCAGCCAAGAGGCTTCGGGCGGGGTACCGTACTACGAGCAGTACTTC
CDR3 protein: CASSQEASGGVPYYEQYF

D gene: .
J gene: TRBJ1-3
V gene: TRBV6-5
clone size: once
CDR3 DNA: TGTGCCAGCAGCCGTGGGCCCCTCTCTGGAAACACCATATATTTT
CDR3 protein: CASSRGPLSGNTIYF

D gene: .
J gene: TRBJ1-4
V gene: TRBV20-1
clone size: .
CDR3 DNA: TGCAGTGCTTCTCGGGAAAAACTGTTTTTT
CDR3 protein: CSASREKLFF

D gene: .
J gene: TRBJ1-3
V gene: TRBV15
clone size: .
CDR3 DNA: TGTGCCACCAGCAGAGGAGGGGGTGCGACGGGAAACACCATATATTTT
CDR3 protein: CATSRGGGATGNTIYF

D gene: .
J gene: TRBJ1-1
V gene: TRBV27
clone size: once
CDR3 DNA: TGTGCCAGCAAACGGGGAAGCACTGAAGCTTTCTTT
CDR3 protein: CASKRGSTEAFF

D gene: .
J gene: TRBJ1-1
V gene: TRBV27
clone size: once
CDR3 DNA: TGTGCCAGCAGTTTATCGACAAACACTGAAGCTTTCTTT
CDR3 protein: CASSLSTNTEAFF

D gene: TRBD1
J gene: TRBJ1-1
V gene: TRBV4-1
clone size: .
CDR3 DNA: TGCGCCAGCAGCTCTGACAGGGGCACGAGACCCGAACTTATGAACACTGAAGCTTTCTTT
CDR3 protein: CASSSDRGTRPELMNTEAFF

D gene: TRBD1
J gene: TRBJ1-4
V gene: TRBV7-9
clone size: .
CDR3 DNA: TGTGCCAGCAGCGCCCGGGACAGGAAGGTTACTAATGAAAAACTGTTTTTT
CDR3 protein: CASSARDRKVTNEKLFF

D gene: TRBD2
J gene: TRBJ2-7
V gene: TRBV27
clone size: .
CDR3 DNA: TGTGCCAGCAGTTTATCGAAGGCTATCGGGAGGACCTTTATAGGCGAGCAGTACTTC
CDR3 protein: CASSLSKAIGRTFIGEQYF

D gene: TRBD2
J gene: TRBJ2-3
V gene: TRBV28
clone size: .
CDR3 DNA: TGTGCCAGCAGTTTAGAGGCGGGGGGCACAGATACGCAGTATTTT
CDR3 protein: CASSLEAGGTDTQYF

D gene: TRBD1
J gene: TRBJ2-3
V gene: TRBV5-4
clone size: .
CDR3 DNA: TGTGCCAGCAGCTCCGGGACAGTCACAGATACGCAGTATTTT
CDR3 protein: CASSSGTVTDTQYF

D gene: TRBD1
J gene: TRBJ2-7
V gene: TRBV27
clone size: .
CDR3 DNA: TGTGCCAGCAGTTCCCGGGGGAACGGACAGGGGAATCCCTACGAGCAGTACTTC
CDR3 protein: CASSSRGNGQGNPYEQYF